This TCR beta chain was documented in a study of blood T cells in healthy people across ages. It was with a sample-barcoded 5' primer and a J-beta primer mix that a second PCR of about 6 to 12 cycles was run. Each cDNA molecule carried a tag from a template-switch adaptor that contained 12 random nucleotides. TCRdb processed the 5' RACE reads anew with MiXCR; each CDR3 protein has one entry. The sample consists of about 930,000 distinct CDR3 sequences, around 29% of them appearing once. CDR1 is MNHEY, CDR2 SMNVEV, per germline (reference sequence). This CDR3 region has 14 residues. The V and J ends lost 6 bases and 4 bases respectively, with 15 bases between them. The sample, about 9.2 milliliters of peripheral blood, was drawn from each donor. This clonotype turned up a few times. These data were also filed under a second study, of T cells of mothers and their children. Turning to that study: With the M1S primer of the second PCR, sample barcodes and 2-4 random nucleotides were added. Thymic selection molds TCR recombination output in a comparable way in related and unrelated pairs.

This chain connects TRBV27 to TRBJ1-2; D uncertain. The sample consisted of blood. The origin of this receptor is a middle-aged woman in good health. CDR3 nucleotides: TGTGCCAGCAGGCCAAAAGGCGGCGGCTATGGCTACACCTTC. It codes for CASRPKGGGYGYTF.